This TCR beta chain was sequenced for a study of OX40 agonist ivuxolimab in advanced cancers. In germline, CDR1 is KGHSH, CDR2 LQKENI. J gave up 0 bases and V 5 bases, and 6 bases lay outside the gene matches. The CDR3 consists of 17 residues. The data were produced by immunoSEQ multiplex PCR, yet TCRdb's version contains in-frame clones alone and is incomplete. The table includes 14,000 or so clones, approximately 87% detected once. V and J are TRBV18 and TRBJ2-1, with 11 bases fitting TRBD1. This specimen consisted of CD4+ or CD8+ T cells sorted from blood, obtained in a trial of the OX40 agonist ivuxolimab. The sequence derives from an adult with an advanced solid tumor such as melanoma, head and neck, liver or kidney cancer. The CDR3 loop reads CASSTRTGGISYNEQFF. CDR3 DNA: TGTGCCAGCTCAACCCGGACAGGGGGCATCTCCTACAATGAGCAGTTCTTC.